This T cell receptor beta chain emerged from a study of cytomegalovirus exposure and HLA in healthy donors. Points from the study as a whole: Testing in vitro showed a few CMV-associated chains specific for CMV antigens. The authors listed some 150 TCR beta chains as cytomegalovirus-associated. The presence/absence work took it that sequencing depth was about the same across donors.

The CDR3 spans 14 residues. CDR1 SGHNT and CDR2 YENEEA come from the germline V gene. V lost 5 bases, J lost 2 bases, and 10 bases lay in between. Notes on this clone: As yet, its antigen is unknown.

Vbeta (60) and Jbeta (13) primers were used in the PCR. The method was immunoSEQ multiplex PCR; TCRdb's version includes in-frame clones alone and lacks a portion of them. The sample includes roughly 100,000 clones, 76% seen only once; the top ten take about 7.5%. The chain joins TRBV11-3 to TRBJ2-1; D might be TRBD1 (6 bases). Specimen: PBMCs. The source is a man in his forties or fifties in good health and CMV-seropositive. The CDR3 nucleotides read TGTGCCAGCAGCGGTGACAGGACCTACAATGAGCAGTTCTTC. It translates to CASSGDRTYNEQFF.